This T cell receptor (beta chain) comes out of a study of PD-1 and CTLA-4 blockade in melanoma. Repertoires were generated with immunoSEQ multiplex PCR, while TCRdb's copy carries only in-frame clones and drops some. Among 25,000 to 30,000 clones, 70% to 90% were seen once, and the ten largest hold about 8.5%. The sample in question was CD8+ T cells from peripheral blood, obtained before anti-PD-1 treatment. The sequence was collected from a human donor with melanoma.

The CDR3 DNA is TGCAGCGTTGAAGATCGAGGTTCCGGGGAGCTGTTTTTT. Translated: CSVEDRGSGELFF. The J gene is TRBJ2-2, the V gene TRBV29-1; no clear D gene. V was clipped by 0 bases and J by 6 bases, with 8 bases between them. This CDR3 region has 13 residues. Germline V gives CDR1 SQVTM, CDR2 ANQGSEA.